One and the same sample provided the 13 T cell receptor beta chains below, sequenced in a study of regulatory T cells in long-lasting Graves disease. For TCR beta, libraries came from iRepertoire HTBI primers and Arm-PCR of CDR3 regions. TCRdb re-analysed the multiplex PCR reads in MiXCR, keeping a single row per CDR3 protein. The table lists over 650,000 distinct CDR3 sequences, approximately 31% of them singletons. Time point given: persistent/refractory GD, antithyroid drugs over 5 years with positive TRAb. Preparation of the TCR library used RNA extracted from PBMCs. The sample was peripheral blood mononuclear cells (PBMCs), taken when the disease was refractory, from a patient treated with antithyroid drugs. All receptors come from a female donor with Graves disease.

This clonotype has more than one count but fewer than ten. CDR3 region: CASSVQGASGQPQHF. In DNA form, the CDR3 reads TGTGCCAGCAGCGTACAGGGGGCCTCGGGTCAGCCCCAGCATTTT. This chain links TRBV11-2 with TRBJ1-5; 9 bases are a match to TRBD1. V was pared by 5 bases and J by 6 bases, with 8 bases of the junction left unmatched. Germline V gene sequence: CDR1 SGHAT, CDR2 FQNNGV. This CDR3 has 15 amino acids. Looking up the rest from reference TRBV11-2 and TRBJ1-5 gives the full variable domain: EAGVAQSPRYKIIEKRQSVAFWCNPISGHATLYWYQQILGQGPKLLIQFQNNGVVDDSQLPKDRFSAERLKGVDSTLKIQPAKLEDSAVYLCASSVQGASGQPQHFGDGTRLSIL.

This clonotype was detected a few times. V is TRBV29-1 and J is TRBJ1-1; TRBD1 might be the D (5 bases). The germline CDR1 and CDR2 sequences are SQVTM and ANQGSEA. The CDR3 totals 13 residues. V was trimmed by 7 bases and J by 5 bases, leaving 17 bases between them. The CDR3 region is CSGGGWAVTEAFF. CDR3 bases: TGCAGCGGGGGGGGGTGGGCCGTGACTGAAGCTTTCTTT.

This clonotype was detected a few times. The rearrangement links TRBV6-1 to TRBJ1-5, with a weak D call TRBD1 (5 bases). This CDR3 comprises 15 residues. V lost 7 bases and J lost 1, with 14 bases in between. Per germline, CDR1 MNHNS and CDR2 SASEGT. In nucleotides, the CDR3 is TGTGCCAGCAAGACCAGGGAACCCAGCAATCAGCCCCAGCATTTT. This translates into CASKTREPSNQPQHF.

V gene TRBV7-9 combines with J gene TRBJ1-4; weak D call: TRBD1 (6 bases). This CDR3 has 14 residues. Germline lookup yields CDR1 SEHNR and CDR2 FQNEAQ (reference sequence). V was cut by 6 bases and J by 7 bases, with 15 bases left in between. CDR3 amino acids: CASRRDTRGEKLFF. The CDR3 nucleotides are TGTGCCAGCAGAAGGGACACCCGGGGTGAAAAACTGTTTTTT.

This chain links TRBV29-1 with TRBJ1-3, with D unresolved. Trimming left V 1 base short and J 3 bases short, with 16 bases between. CDR1 and CDR2 (germline): SQVTM, ANQGSEA. This CDR3 comprises 16 residues. CDR3 loop: CSVEGSPGRVGNTIYF. The DNA of the CDR3 is TGCAGCGTTGAAGGCTCTCCCGGGAGGGTTGGAAACACCATATATTTT.

The V call is TRBV29-1, the J call TRBJ2-3, with D possibly matching TRBD2 (5 bases). V gave up 5 bases and J gave up 1 base, with 16 bases separating them. The CDR3 length is 15 residues. The germline V gene has CDR1 SQVTM and CDR2 ANQGSEA. CDR3 amino acids: CSVRGLADGTDTQYF. CDR3 in DNA: TGCAGCGTTCGGGGATTAGCTGACGGCACAGATACGCAGTATTTT.

This chain uses TRBV7-3 with TRBJ1-4; 8 bases fit TRBD1. The germline CDR1 and CDR2 sequences are SGHTA and FQGTGA. The J segment lost 10 bases and the V segment lost 0 bases, leaving 1 base of the junction unmatched. This CDR3 region has 13 residues. CDR3 nucleotides: TGTGCCAGCAGCTTAACGACAGGGGCAAAACTGTTTTTT. Translated: CASSLTTGAKLFF.

This clonotype has only a few counts. The chain is built from TRBV6-1 and TRBJ1-5; 9 bases match TRBD1. J lost 0 bases, V lost 9 bases, and 12 bases had no gene match. CDR3 length equals 17 residues. Germline CDR1 and CDR2: MNHNS and SASEGT. The CDR3 here is CASGTGNSWGSNQPQHF. The CDR3 region has the DNA TGTGCCAGTGGGACAGGGAATTCGTGGGGTAGCAATCAGCCCCAGCATTTT.

The gene calls are TRBV19 and TRBJ1-4; D gene ambiguous. This CDR3 is 18 amino acids long. Germline values: CDR1 LNHDA, CDR2 SQIVND (reference sequence). V was clipped by 4 bases and J by 4 bases, with 22 bases between them. In nucleotides, the CDR3 is TGTGCCAGTAGTAGCGGGGTCAACTCCGCGGAAATTAATGAAAAACTGTTTTTT. Its protein product is CASSSGVNSAEINEKLFF.

The table lists this clonotype with a few counts. This chain links TRBV12-3 or TRBV12-4 with TRBJ2-7, with D tentatively TRBD1 or TRBD2 (5 bases each). Trimming shortened V by 3 bases and J by 0 bases, and 12 bases separated the two germline ends. The length of the CDR3 is 15 residues. The CDR3: CASSLGPQSSYEQYF. The CDR3 region has the DNA TGTGCCAGCAGTTTGGGACCCCAGAGCTCCTACGAGCAGTACTTC.

The chain is built from TRBV20-1 and TRBJ2-7; a weak D match, TRBD1 (5 bases). The CDR3 has 14 amino acids. Germline CDR1 reads DFQATT; CDR2 reads SNEGSKA (reference sequence). V dropped 2 bases and J dropped 3 bases, with 14 bases sitting between them. CDR3: CSARSDRTIYEQYF. In DNA form, the CDR3 reads TGCAGTGCTAGATCTGACAGAACTATCTACGAGCAGTACTTC.

The CDR3 is CAISEQGAPQPQHF. Written as DNA, the CDR3 is TGTGCCATCAGCGAACAGGGGGCACCTCAGCCCCAGCATTTT. This sequence joins TRBV10-3 and TRBJ1-5, with 9 bases aligning to TRBD1. CDR1 is ENHRY and CDR2 is SYGVKD in the germline V gene. V shed 6 bases and J 6 bases; nucleotides not matched to a gene: 6. The CDR3 totals 14 residues.

This clonotype was detected only once. The chain combines TRBV30 with TRBJ2-7, with 10 bases that match TRBD1. V was pared by 3 bases and J by 6 bases, with 14 bases of the junction left unmatched. Germline loops: CDR1 GTSNPN, CDR2 SVGIG (reference sequence). CDR3 length: 16 amino acids. This chain's CDR3 is CAWRGRQGAAWAEQYF. CDR3 coding DNA: TGTGCCTGGAGGGGGCGACAGGGGGCGGCTTGGGCCGAGCAGTACTTC.